This TCR beta chain came from a study of blood T cell repertoires in COVID-19. Using immunoSEQ multiplex PCR, the repertoire was profiled, and TCRdb retains in-frame clones only, with some absent. The data hold some 180,000 clones, with 75% to 85% observed a single time. Germline V gives CDR1 SGDLS, CDR2 YYNGEE. Trimming removed 0 bases from V and 6 bases from J, with 12 bases in between. This CDR3 spans 15 amino acids. The source material was peripheral blood. The chain uses TRBV9 and TRBJ2-2, with D perhaps matching TRBD1 (5 bases). The sequence was obtained from a woman between 40 and 50 years old with COVID-19, enrolled during active disease. The CDR3 bases are TGTGCCAGCAGCGTAGATCTTAGGGGTGCCGGGGAGCTGTTTTTT. This encodes CASSVDLRGAGELFF.